These T cell receptor beta chains were read from a single sample in a study of blood T cell repertoires in COVID-19. Produced via immunoSEQ multiplex PCR; TCRdb's table is partial and in-frame only. Among hundreds of thousands of clones listed, over 75% were seen once. Sequencing input: PBMCs or T cells enriched from blood (not recorded which). Source of these receptors: a young man who had recovered from COVID-19. Each CDR3 is given with its conserved first and last residue. A D gene is named only where the DNA matches it firmly. Some rows mark clone size as missing; the rest say once, few, many or name a class of expanded clone.

>.|TRBD1|TRBJ1-2|TRBV19
CASSAGQGNYGYTF
TGTGCCAGTAGCGCGGGACAGGGAAACTATGGCTACACCTTC
>.|.|TRBJ2-7|TRBV10-3
CAISDPDIKLSYEQYF
TGTGCCATCAGTGACCCCGACATCAAGCTCTCCTACGAGCAGTACTTC
>.|.|TRBJ2-1|TRBV19
CASSMDRGLGYNEQFF
TGTGCCAGTAGTATGGATCGGGGGTTGGGGTACAATGAGCAGTTCTTC
>.|.|TRBJ1-5|TRBV19
CASSRGPYSNQPQHF
TGTGCCAGTAGTAGAGGCCCTTATAGCAATCAGCCCCAGCATTTT
>.|.|TRBJ2-5|TRBV29-1
CSVNGVAWETQYF
TGCAGCGTCAACGGGGTAGCGTGGGAGACCCAGTACTTC
>.|TRBD2|TRBJ2-1|TRBV5-1
CASNQGLAGGSEQFF
TGCGCCAGCAACCAAGGACTAGCGGGAGGGAGTGAGCAGTTCTTC
>.|TRBD2|TRBJ2-1|TRBV5-1
CASSELTSGRASWEQFF
TGCGCCAGCAGCGAACTAACTAGCGGGAGGGCCTCTTGGGAGCAGTTCTTC
>.|.|TRBJ2-2|TRBV9
CASSVAGATNTGELFF
TGTGCCAGCAGCGTAGCTGGGGCCACGAACACCGGGGAGCTGTTTTTT
>.|TRBD1|TRBJ2-3|TRBV2
CASGTETNTDTQYF
TGTGCCAGCGGGACAGAGACCAACACAGATACGCAGTATTTT
>.|TRBD2|TRBJ2-5|TRBV12-5
CASGLGRGGRQETQYF
TGTGCTAGTGGTTTGGGGCGGGGGGGACGACAAGAGACCCAGTACTTC
>.|.|TRBJ1-2|TRBV5-6
CASSLGPTGNYGYTF
TGTGCCAGCAGCTTGGGTCCCACCGGGAACTATGGCTACACCTTC
>.|.|TRBJ1-2|TRBV5-5
CASSLSGFTNYGYTF
TGTGCCAGCAGCTTGTCAGGCTTTACTAACTATGGCTACACCTTC
>.|TRBD1|TRBJ2-3|TRBV5-1
CASSSGQGAQDTQYF
TGCGCCAGCAGCTCAGGACAGGGGGCCCAAGATACGCAGTATTTT
>.|TRBD1|TRBJ2-3|TRBV29-1
CSGRTGGVTDTQYF
TGCAGCGGGAGGACAGGGGGGGTCACAGATACGCAGTATTTT
>once|.|TRBJ2-5|TRBV18
CASSPVQKETQYF
TGTGCCAGCTCACCGGTCCAGAAAGAGACCCAGTACTTC
>many|TRBD2|TRBJ2-1|TRBV5-1
CASTQAGGFSEQFF
TGCGCCAGCACCCAAGCGGGAGGGTTCAGTGAGCAGTTCTTC
>once|TRBD2|TRBJ2-3|TRBV7-6
CASSSDKRLAAQYF
TGTGCCAGCAGCTCCGACAAAAGACTAGCCGCGCAGTATTTT
>.|TRBD2|TRBJ2-7|TRBV2
CASSESSTSGRGEQYF
TGTGCCAGCAGTGAATCATCGACTAGCGGGAGGGGGGAGCAGTACTTC
>.|TRBD1|TRBJ1-5|TRBV19
CASKDRGGNQPQHF
TGTGCCAGTAAGGACAGGGGCGGTAATCAGCCCCAGCATTTT
>once|.|TRBJ2-1|TRBV9
CASSVSGGHPFSYNEQFF
TGTGCCAGCAGCGTATCGGGGGGCCATCCTTTCTCCTACAATGAGCAGTTCTTC
>.|.|TRBJ1-5|TRBV19
CASSMREGNQPQHF
TGTGCCAGTAGTATGAGGGAAGGCAATCAGCCCCAGCATTTT
>.|.|TRBJ2-5|TRBV21-1
CASSKAPTGAFVEEETQYF
TGTGCCAGCAGCAAAGCCCCGACAGGGGCGTTCGTCGAGGAAGAGACCCAGTACTTC
>.|TRBD1|TRBJ2-1|TRBV7-2
CASSHHRGQGYNEQFF
TGTGCCAGCAGCCACCATAGGGGACAGGGGTACAATGAGCAGTTCTTC
>.|.|TRBJ1-1|TRBV18
CASSPGAIMNTEAFF
TGTGCCAGCTCACCTGGGGCGATCATGAACACTGAAGCTTTCTTT
>.|.|TRBJ2-3|TRBV6-5
CASSLSSDTQYF
TGTGCCAGCAGCCTCAGTTCCGATACGCAGTATTTT
>.|.|TRBJ1-2|TRBV19
CASSIGGTPYGYTF
TGTGCCAGTAGTATAGGTGGGACACCATATGGCTACACCTTC
>.|TRBD2|TRBJ2-1|TRBV6-5
CASSGASSYNEQFF
TGTGCCAGTAGCGGGGCCAGCTCCTACAATGAGCAGTTCTTC
>.|.|TRBJ1-2|TRBV5-5
CASSLNRQNVYGYTF
TGTGCCAGCAGCTTGAATAGACAGAACGTCTATGGCTACACCTTC
>.|TRBD1|TRBJ1-5|TRBV7-9
CASSLTGGNQPQHF
TGTGCCAGCAGCTTAACAGGGGGCAATCAGCCCCAGCATTTT
>.|.|TRBJ2-1|TRBV2
CASRDQREQFF
TGTGCCAGCAGGGACCAGCGGGAGCAGTTCTTC
>.|TRBD1|TRBJ2-1|TRBV15
CATSRDRGTGKNEQFF
TGTGCCACCAGCAGAGATAGGGGGACAGGGAAGAATGAGCAGTTCTTC
>.|TRBD2|TRBJ2-1|TRBV6-5
CASSLGLAGGSVRKFF
TGTGCCAGCAGTTTGGGACTAGCGGGGGGGTCCGTTCGAAAGTTCTTC